What follows are 11 T cell receptor beta chains derived from one specimen sequenced in a study of Tregs in tolerant kidney transplant recipients. Method: immunoSEQ multiplex PCR; TCRdb's copy keeps in-frame clones and lacks some. This listing includes tens of thousands of clones. The sequenced sample was CD4+ T cells from blood, obtained before the transplant. All receptors derive from a human donor who received a combined kidney and bone marrow transplant.

With respect to this clone: The read falls 3 residues short of the CDR3 end, and the missing part is taken from the germline J gene. This chain uses TRBV7-6 with TRBJ2-2; possible D gene TRBD2, 6 bases. The germline gives CDR1 SGHVS, CDR2 FNYEAQ. With 2 bases removed from V and 2 bases from J, the gap between germline ends came to 15 bases. The CDR3 consists of 17 residues. The part of the CDR3 DNA that was read is TGTGCCAGCAGCTTACTTCCGGACTACCTAAACACCGGGGAG. Residues: CASSLLPDYLNTGE. The whole CDR3 region reads CASSLLPDYLNTGELFF.

Worth noting for this clone: The read ends 3 residues shy of where the CDR3 ends; the end is completed using the germline J gene. This chain links TRBV19 with TRBJ1-2; 8 bases align to TRBD1. In germline, CDR1 is LNHDA, CDR2 SQIVND (reference sequence). With V trimmed by 3 bases and J by 2 bases, 2 bases remained unmatched. CDR3 length: 14 residues. CDR3 region: CASSMAGGNYGYTF. CDR3 bases read: TGTGCCAGTAGTATGGCAGGGGGCAACTATGGC.

Concerning this clone: The read terminates 3 residues ahead of where the CDR3 ends, so the germline J gene completes it. This chain uses TRBV13 with TRBJ2-7, with a possible D match to TRBD2 (6 bases). There are 14 residues in the CDR3. Trimming removed 5 bases at V and 3 bases at J, with 14 bases between. Germline V gene sequence: CDR1 PRHDT, CDR2 FYEKMQ (reference sequence). The sequenced CDR3 bases are TGTGCCAGCAGCGGCCGGGACGGGGGCTACGAG. Amino acid sequence: CASSGRDGGYE. The CDR3, in full, reads CASSGRDGGYEQYF.

As for this clone: The read is 3 residues too short to cover the CDR3 end, so that end is filled in from the germline J gene. The V and J genes are TRBV7-2 and TRBJ1-2; TRBD1 matches at 7 bases. Germline V gene sequence: CDR1 SGHTA, CDR2 FQGNSA. CDR3 size: 14 residues. The CDR3 sequence is CASQEGGTGQGYTF. CDR3 DNA (partial): TGTGCCAGCCAAGAGGGAGGGACGGGACAGGGC.

Remarks on this clone: From the germline J gene comes the end of the CDR3, since the read stops 3 residues before it. The chain is built from TRBV5-6 and TRBJ2-7, with D possibly matching TRBD2 (6 bases). From germline, CDR1 is SGHDT and CDR2 YYEEEE. V was cut by 1 base and J by 2 bases, with 13 bases left in between. The CDR3 is 15 amino acids. CDR3 in amino acids: CASSLFGTGAYEQYF. The sequenced CDR3 bases are TGTGCCAGCAGCTTGTTTGGGACTGGAGCCTACGAG.

Concerning this clone itself: With the read ending 3 residues before the CDR3 end, the germline J gene is used to fill in that end. This chain connects TRBV2 to TRBJ2-1; 12 nucleotides line up with TRBD1. This CDR3 is built from 14 residues. Germline V CDR1 and CDR2: SNHLY, FYNNEI. V trimming: 10 bases; J trimming: 7 bases; junction bases outside the gene matches: 8. CDR3 bases read: TGTGCCATACCGGGACAGGGGGCAGGAAATGAG. Amino acids: CAIPGQGAGNE. The whole CDR3 protein reads CAIPGQGAGNEQFF. The full variable domain, rest sourced from reference TRBV2 and TRBJ2-1, is EPEVTQTPSHQVTQMGQEVILRCVPISNHLYFYWYRQILGQKVEFLVSFYNNEISEKSEIFDDQFSVERPDGSNFTLKIRSTKLEDSAMYFCAIPGQGAGNEQFFGPGTRLTVL.

About this clone itself: One end of the junction varies from germline; a read error may be responsible. The CDR3 is cut off 3 residues early in the read; its end comes from the germline J gene. The chain joins TRBV5-1 to TRBJ2-6; 7 bases agree with TRBD1. Germline V gene data show CDR1 as SGHRS and CDR2 as YFSETQ. CDR3 size: 16 residues. CDR3 in amino acids: CASSLTGTSGANFLTF. CDR3 bases read: TGCGCCAGCAGCCTGACAGGGACCTCTGGGGCCAACTTC.

Note on this clone: The CDR3 end lies 3 residues beyond the end of the read and is filled in from the germline J gene. The genes are TRBV6-2 or TRBV6-3 and TRBJ2-7, with TRBD2 as a possible D gene (6 bases). Germline loops: CDR1 MNHEY, CDR2 SVGEGT. Deletions cut 6 bases from V and 3 bases from J, with 21 bases between. The length of the CDR3 is 16 residues. CDR3: CASSQSGRRAFYEQYF. The part of the CDR3 DNA that was read is TGTGCCAGCAGCCAAAGTGGTAGGAGGGCCTTCTACGAG.

In the case of this clone: Coverage ceases 3 residues before the CDR3 finishes, and the germline J gene fills in the end. The V call is TRBV30, the J call TRBJ2-5; 10 bases are shared with TRBD1. V was clipped by 4 bases and J by 7 bases; unmatched bases: 9. The germline CDR1 and CDR2 sequences are GTSNPN and SVGIG (reference sequence). The CDR3 runs 14 residues. The CDR3 DNA, read in part, is TGTGCCTGGACCCGGGACAGGGGAGATGGGACC. Its translation: CAWTRDRGDGT. In full, the CDR3 reads CAWTRDRGDGTQYF.

On this clone itself: The observed sequence ends 3 residues before the CDR3 terminus, with the missing tail filled in from the germline J gene. The rearrangement links TRBV7-9 to TRBJ2-5; 15 positions agree with TRBD2. This CDR3 region has 15 residues. Germline-derived CDR1 and CDR2 are SEHNR and FQNEAQ (reference sequence). The V segment lost 5 bases and the J segment 5 bases; nucleotides outside the gene matches: 3. The DNA read from the CDR3 is TGTGCCAGCAGCCGGACTAGCGGGGGGGCCGAGACC. Translated: CASSRTSGGAET. The whole CDR3 sequence reads CASSRTSGGAETQYF.

A note on this clone: Coverage ceases 3 residues before the CDR3 finishes, and the germline J gene fills in the end. The rearrangement uses TRBV13 and TRBJ2-7; 8 bases are shared with TRBD2. From germline, CDR1 is PRHDT and CDR2 FYEKMQ (reference sequence). Trimming at V came to 2 bases and at J to 6 bases, leaving 6 bases not matched to a gene. This CDR3 contains 14 residues. The covered CDR3 bases are TGTGCCAGCAGCTTATGGCGGGGGGAAGGCGAG. Its protein product is CASSLWRGEGE. The complete CDR3 reads CASSLWRGEGEQYF.